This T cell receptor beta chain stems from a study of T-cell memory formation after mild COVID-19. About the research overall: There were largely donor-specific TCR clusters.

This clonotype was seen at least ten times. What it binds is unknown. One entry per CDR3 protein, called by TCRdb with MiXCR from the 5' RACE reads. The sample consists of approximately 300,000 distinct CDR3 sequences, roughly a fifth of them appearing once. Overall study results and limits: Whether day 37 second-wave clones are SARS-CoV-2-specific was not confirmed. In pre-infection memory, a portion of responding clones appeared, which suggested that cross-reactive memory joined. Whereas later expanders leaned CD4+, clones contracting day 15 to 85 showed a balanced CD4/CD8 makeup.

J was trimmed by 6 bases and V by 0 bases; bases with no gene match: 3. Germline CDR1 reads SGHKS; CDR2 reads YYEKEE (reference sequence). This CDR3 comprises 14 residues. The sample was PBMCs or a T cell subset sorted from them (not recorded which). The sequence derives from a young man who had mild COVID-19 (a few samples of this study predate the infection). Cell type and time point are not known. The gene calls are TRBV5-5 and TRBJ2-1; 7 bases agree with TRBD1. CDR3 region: CASSLDDRVNEQFF. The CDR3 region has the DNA TGTGCCAGCAGCTTGGATGACAGGGTCAATGAGCAGTTCTTC.